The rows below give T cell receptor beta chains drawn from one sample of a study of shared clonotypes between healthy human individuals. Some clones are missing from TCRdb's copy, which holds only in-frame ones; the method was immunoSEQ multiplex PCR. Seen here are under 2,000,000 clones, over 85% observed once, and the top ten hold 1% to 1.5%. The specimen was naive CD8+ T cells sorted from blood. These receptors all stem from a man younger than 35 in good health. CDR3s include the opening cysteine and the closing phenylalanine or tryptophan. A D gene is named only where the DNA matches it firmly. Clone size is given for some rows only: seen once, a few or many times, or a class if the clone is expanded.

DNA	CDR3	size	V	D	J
TGCGCCAGCAGCCAGGGTCTCCTAAGTAAAAATAGCAATCAGCCCCAGCATTTT	CASSQGLLSKNSNQPQHF	NA	TRBV4-3	NA	TRBJ1-5
TGTGCCAGCAAAGGGGAGTCTAATGAAAAACTGTTTTTT	CASKGESNEKLFF	NA	TRBV28	NA	TRBJ1-4
TGCGCCAGCAGCCACGACAGACTACAGGGGGCGCCGGAGACCCAGTACTTC	CASSHDRLQGAPETQYF	NA	TRBV5-1	TRBD1	TRBJ2-5
TGCGCCAGCCGTAGCGGGGGGGCCCACACAGATACGCAGTATTTT	CASRSGGAHTDTQYF	NA	TRBV10-2	TRBD2	TRBJ2-3
TGCGCCAGCAGTGACGGGACCGCACGATACAATGAGCAGTTCTTC	CASSDGTARYNEQFF	NA	TRBV10-2	NA	TRBJ2-1
TGTGCCTCCGACCGGGACGGCCTCTATGGCTACACCTTC	CASDRDGLYGYTF	NA	TRBV5-4	NA	TRBJ1-2
TGCGCCAGCAGCCAAGAGAACCCCCGACAGGAACACACTGAAGCTTTCTTT	CASSQENPRQEHTEAFF	NA	TRBV4-1	NA	TRBJ1-1
TGTGCCAGCAGGGGGCGGGGGGACTACAATGAGCAGTTCTTC	CASRGRGDYNEQFF	NA	TRBV6-1	TRBD2	TRBJ2-1
TGTGCCAGCAGCTTCTCCAACTCAGATACGCAGTATTTT	CASSFSNSDTQYF	NA	TRBV5-6	NA	TRBJ2-3
TGCGCCAGCAGCCTCCGGCCCGTTGGGGGGACCTACAATGAGCAGTTCTTC	CASSLRPVGGTYNEQFF	NA	TRBV5-1	NA	TRBJ2-1
TGCGCCAGCAGCCAAGAAAGAAGCTATCGCTATGGCTACACCTTC	CASSQERSYRYGYTF	once	TRBV4-1	NA	TRBJ1-2
TGCGCCAGCAGCCCGGTGGATGGGGGGCCGAAGTCCTACGAGCAGTACTTC	CASSPVDGGPKSYEQYF	NA	TRBV5-1	NA	TRBJ2-7
TGTGCCAGCAGCACATCTAGCGGACACTACAATGAGCAGTTCTTC	CASSTSSGHYNEQFF	NA	TRBV7-2	TRBD2	TRBJ2-1
TGTGCCAGCAGTTTCAGTATAGGGCCAAATCAGTACTTC	CASSFSIGPNQYF	NA	TRBV28	NA	TRBJ2-4
TGCGCCAGCAGTGAGGAAATAGCGGGAGGGTCTTTTCCCACAGATACGCAGTATTTT	CASSEEIAGGSFPTDTQYF	NA	TRBV10-2	TRBD2	TRBJ2-3
TGTGCCAGCAGCTTGTACTCGGCCTACGAGCAGTACTTC	CASSLYSAYEQYF	NA	TRBV5-6	NA	TRBJ2-7
TGTGCCAGCAGTTTGGACAGGGGTTATGAGCAGTTCTTC	CASSLDRGYEQFF	NA	TRBV28	TRBD1	TRBJ2-1
TGTGCCAGCAGCCCTAAGGACGTGGGGGGGTATGAGCAGTTCTTC	CASSPKDVGGYEQFF	NA	TRBV7-9	TRBD2	TRBJ2-1
TGTGCCAGCAGTTTGGTAAGGGGGTACTCCTACGAGCAGTACTTC	CASSLVRGYSYEQYF	NA	TRBV27	NA	TRBJ2-7
TGTGCCAGCTCACCCCTAGCGGGACCGGACAATGAGCAGTTCTTC	CASSPLAGPDNEQFF	NA	TRBV18	TRBD2	TRBJ2-1
TGTGCCAGCAGCGTACAGGGGGCGTTGACTGAAGCTTTCTTT	CASSVQGALTEAFF	NA	TRBV9	TRBD1	TRBJ1-1
TGTGCCAGCAGCTTTGTAGCTGCGGGGAGGGATACGCAGTATTTT	CASSFVAAGRDTQYF	NA	TRBV7-9	NA	TRBJ2-3
TGTGCCAGCAGCTTATATCGGGAAGCTGGGAACACCATATATTTT	CASSLYREAGNTIYF	NA	TRBV13	NA	TRBJ1-3
TGTGCCAGCAGACCCGGGACAGGGGGCTTAGAGCAGTTCTTC	CASRPGTGGLEQFF	NA	TRBV6-1	TRBD1	TRBJ2-1